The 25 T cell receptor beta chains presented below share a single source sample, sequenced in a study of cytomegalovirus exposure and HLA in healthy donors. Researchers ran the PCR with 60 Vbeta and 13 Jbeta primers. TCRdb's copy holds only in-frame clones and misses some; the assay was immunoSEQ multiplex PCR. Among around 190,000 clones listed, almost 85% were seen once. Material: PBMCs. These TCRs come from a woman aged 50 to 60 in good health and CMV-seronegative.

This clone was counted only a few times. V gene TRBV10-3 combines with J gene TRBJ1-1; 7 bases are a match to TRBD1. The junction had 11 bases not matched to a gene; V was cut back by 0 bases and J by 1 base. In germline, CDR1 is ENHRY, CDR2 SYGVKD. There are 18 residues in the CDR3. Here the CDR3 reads CAISESGRAGGTNTEAFF. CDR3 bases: TGTGCCATCAGTGAGTCCGGTCGGGCAGGGGGTACGAACACTGAAGCTTTCTTT.

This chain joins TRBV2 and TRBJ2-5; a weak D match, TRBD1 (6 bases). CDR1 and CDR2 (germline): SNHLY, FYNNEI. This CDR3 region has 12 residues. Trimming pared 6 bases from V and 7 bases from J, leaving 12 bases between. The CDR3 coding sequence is TGTGCCAGCAGCTCGGGACAACGGACCCAGTACTTC. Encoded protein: CASSSGQRTQYF. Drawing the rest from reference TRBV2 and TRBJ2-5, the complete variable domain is EPEVTQTPSHQVTQMGQEVILRCVPISNHLYFYWYRQILGQKVEFLVSFYNNEISEKSEIFDDQFSVERPDGSNFTLKIRSTKLEDSAMYFCASSSGQRTQYFGPGTRLLVL.

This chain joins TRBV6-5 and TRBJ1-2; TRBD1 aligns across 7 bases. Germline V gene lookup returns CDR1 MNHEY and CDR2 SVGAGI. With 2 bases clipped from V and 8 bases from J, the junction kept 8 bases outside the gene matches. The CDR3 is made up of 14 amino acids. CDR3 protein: CASSYQGGARGYTF. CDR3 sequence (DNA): TGTGCCAGCAGTTACCAGGGGGGTGCTCGAGGCTACACCTTC.

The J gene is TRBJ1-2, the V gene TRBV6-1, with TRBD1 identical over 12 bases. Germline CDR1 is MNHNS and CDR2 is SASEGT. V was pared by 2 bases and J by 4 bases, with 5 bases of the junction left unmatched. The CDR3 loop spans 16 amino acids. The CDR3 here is CASSEIGTGGSYGYTF. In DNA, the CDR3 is TGTGCCAGCAGTGAAATTGGGACAGGGGGCAGCTATGGCTACACCTTC.

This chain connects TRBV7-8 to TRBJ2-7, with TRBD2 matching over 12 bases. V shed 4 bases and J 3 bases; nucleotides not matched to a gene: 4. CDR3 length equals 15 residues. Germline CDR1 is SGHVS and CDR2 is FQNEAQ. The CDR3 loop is CASSSRTSGIYEQYF. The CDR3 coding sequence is TGTGCCAGCAGCTCCCGGACTAGCGGGATCTACGAGCAGTACTTC.

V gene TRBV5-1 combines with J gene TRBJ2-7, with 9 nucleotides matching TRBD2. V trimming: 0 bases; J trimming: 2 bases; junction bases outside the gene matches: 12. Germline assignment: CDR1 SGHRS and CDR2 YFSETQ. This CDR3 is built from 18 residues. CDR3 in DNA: TGCGCCAGCAGCTTGGCCGGGACTGGCGGGAGGGCCGCCTACGAGCAGTACTTC. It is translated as CASSLAGTGGRAAYEQYF.

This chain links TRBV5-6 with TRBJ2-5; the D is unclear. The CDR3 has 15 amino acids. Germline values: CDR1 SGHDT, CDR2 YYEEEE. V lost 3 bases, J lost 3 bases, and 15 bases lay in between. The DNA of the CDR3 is TGTGCCAGCAGCTCTCTAACGCAGACAAAAGAGACCCAGTACTTC. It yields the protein CASSSLTQTKETQYF.

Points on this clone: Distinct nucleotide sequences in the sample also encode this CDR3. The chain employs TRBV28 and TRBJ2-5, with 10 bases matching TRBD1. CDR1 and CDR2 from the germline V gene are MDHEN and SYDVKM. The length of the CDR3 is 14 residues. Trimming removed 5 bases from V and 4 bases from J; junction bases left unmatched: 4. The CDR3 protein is CASSLTGGGETQYF. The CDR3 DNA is TGTGCCAGCAGTCTGACAGGGGGCGGAGAGACCCAGTACTTC.

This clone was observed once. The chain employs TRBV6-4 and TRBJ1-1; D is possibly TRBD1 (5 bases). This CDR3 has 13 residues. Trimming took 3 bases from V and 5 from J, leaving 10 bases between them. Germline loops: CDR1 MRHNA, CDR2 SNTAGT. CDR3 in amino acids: CASSERGGTEAFF. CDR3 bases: TGTGCCAGCAGTGAGCGGGGGGGAACTGAAGCTTTCTTT.

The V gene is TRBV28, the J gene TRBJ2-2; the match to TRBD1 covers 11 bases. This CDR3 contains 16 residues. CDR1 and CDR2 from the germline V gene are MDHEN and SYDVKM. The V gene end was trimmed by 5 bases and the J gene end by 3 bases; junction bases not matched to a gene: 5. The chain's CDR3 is CASSLGTGGYTGELFF. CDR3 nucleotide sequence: TGTGCCAGCAGTCTAGGGACAGGGGGGTACACCGGGGAGCTGTTTTTT.

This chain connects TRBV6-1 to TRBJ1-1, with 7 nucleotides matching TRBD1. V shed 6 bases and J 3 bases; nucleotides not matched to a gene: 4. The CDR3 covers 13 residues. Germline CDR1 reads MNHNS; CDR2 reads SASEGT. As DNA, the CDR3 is TGTGCCAGCAGGGAGGGGACAGACACTGAAGCTTTCTTT. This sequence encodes CASREGTDTEAFF.

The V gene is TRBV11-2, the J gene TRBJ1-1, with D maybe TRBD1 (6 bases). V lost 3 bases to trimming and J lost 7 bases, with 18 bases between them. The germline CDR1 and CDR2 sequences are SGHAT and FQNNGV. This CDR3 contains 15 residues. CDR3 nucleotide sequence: TGTGCCAGCAGCTTCAGCAGGGGCTCATCTGTTGAAGCTTTCTTT. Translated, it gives CASSFSRGSSVEAFF.

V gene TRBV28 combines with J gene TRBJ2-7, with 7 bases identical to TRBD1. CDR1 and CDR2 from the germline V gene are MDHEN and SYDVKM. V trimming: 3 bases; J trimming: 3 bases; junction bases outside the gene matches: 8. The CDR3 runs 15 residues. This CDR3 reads CASSFEQGKIYEQYF. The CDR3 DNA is TGTGCCAGCAGTTTTGAACAGGGGAAAATCTACGAGCAGTACTTC. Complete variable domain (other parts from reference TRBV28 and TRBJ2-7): DVKVTQSSRYLVKRTGEKVFLECVQDMDHENMFWYRQDPGLGLRLIYFSYDVKMKEKGDIPEGYSVSREKKERFSLILESASTNQTSMYLCASSFEQGKIYEQYFGPGTRLTVT.

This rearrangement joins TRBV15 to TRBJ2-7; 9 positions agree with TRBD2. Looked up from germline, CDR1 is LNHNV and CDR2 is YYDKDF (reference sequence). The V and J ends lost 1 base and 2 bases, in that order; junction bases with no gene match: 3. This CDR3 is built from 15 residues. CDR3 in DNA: TGTGCCACCAGCAGAGGACTAGCGGAAACCTACGAGCAGTACTTC. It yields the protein CATSRGLAETYEQYF. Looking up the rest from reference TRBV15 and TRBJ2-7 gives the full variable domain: DAMVIQNPRYQVTQFGKPVTLSCSQTLNHNVMYWYQQKSSQAPKLLFHYYDKDFNNEADTPDNFQSRRPNTSFCFLDIRSPGLGDTAMYLCATSRGLAETYEQYFGPGTRLTVT.

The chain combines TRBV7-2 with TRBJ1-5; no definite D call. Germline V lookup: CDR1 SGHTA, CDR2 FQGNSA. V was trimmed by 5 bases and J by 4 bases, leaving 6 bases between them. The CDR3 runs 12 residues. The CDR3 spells CASSPRNQPQHF. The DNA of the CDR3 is TGTGCCAGCAGCCCGCGTAATCAGCCCCAGCATTTT.

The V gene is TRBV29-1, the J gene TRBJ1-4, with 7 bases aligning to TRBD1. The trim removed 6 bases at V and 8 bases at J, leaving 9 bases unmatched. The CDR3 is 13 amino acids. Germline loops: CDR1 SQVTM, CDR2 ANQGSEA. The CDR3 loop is CSVARGSQEKLFF. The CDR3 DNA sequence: TGCAGCGTCGCCAGGGGGAGCCAGGAAAAACTGTTTTTT.

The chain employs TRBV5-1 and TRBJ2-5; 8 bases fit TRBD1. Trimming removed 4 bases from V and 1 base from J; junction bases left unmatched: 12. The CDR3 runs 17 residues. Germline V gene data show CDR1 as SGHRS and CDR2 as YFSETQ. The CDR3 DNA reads TGCGCCAGCAGCCGCTACGCCCAGGGACAGGCCCAAGAGACCCAGTACTTC. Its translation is CASSRYAQGQAQETQYF.

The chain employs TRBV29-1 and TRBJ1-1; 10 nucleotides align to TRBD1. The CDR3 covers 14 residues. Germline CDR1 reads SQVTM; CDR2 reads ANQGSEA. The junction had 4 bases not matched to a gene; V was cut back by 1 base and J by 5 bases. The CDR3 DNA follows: TGCAGCGTTGAAGGGGACAGGGGTAGGACTGAAGCTTTCTTT. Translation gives CSVEGDRGRTEAFF.

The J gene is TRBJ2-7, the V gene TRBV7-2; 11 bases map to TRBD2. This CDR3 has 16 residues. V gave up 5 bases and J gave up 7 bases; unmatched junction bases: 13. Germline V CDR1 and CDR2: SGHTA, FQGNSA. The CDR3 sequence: CASSRVGLAGGREQYF. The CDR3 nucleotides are TGTGCCAGCAGCCGCGTAGGGCTAGCGGGGGGCCGGGAGCAGTACTTC. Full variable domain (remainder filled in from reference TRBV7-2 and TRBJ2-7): GAGVSQSPSNKVTEKGKDVELRCDPISGHTALYWYRQSLGQGLEFLIYFQGNSAPDKSGLPSDRFSAERTGGSVSTLTIQRTQQEDSAVYLCASSRVGLAGGREQYFGPGTRLTVT.

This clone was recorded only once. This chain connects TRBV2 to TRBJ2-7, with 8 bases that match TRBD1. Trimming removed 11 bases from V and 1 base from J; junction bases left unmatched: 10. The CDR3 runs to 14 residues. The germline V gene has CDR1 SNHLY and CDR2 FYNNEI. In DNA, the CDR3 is TGTGCCCAGCCTCGGGACAGGTCTTCCTACGAGCAGTACTTC. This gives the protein CAQPRDRSSYEQYF. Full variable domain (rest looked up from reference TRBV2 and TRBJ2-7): EPEVTQTPSHQVTQMGQEVILRCVPISNHLYFYWYRQILGQKVEFLVSFYNNEISEKSEIFDDQFSVERPDGSNFTLKIRSTKLEDSAMYFCAQPRDRSSYEQYFGPGTRLTVT.

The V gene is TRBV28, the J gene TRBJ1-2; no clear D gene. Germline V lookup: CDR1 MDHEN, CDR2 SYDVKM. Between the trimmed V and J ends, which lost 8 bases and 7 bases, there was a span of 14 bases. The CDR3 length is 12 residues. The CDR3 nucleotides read TGTGCCAGCTCCGAGTTCTGCCCTGGCTACACCTTC. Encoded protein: CASSEFCPGYTF.

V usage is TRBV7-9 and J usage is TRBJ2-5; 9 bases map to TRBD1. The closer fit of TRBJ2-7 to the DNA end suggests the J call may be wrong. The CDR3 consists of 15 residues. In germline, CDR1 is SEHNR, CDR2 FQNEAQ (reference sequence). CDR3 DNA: TGTGCCAGCAGCCCGCCGGGACAGGGATGGCACGAGCAGTACTTC. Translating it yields CASSPPGQGWHEQYF.

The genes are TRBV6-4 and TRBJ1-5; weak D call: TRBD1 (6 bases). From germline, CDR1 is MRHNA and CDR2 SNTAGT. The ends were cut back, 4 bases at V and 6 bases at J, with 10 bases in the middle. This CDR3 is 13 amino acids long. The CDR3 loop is CASSAETGQPQHF. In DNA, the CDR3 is TGTGCCAGCAGTGCCGAGACAGGTCAGCCCCAGCATTTT.

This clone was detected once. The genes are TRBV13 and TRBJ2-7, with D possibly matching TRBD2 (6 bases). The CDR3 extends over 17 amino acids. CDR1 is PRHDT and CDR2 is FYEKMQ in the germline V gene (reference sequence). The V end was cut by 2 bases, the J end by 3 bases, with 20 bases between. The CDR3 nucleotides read TGTGCCAGCAGCTTAAACAGCGGCAGGGAGGTGGTCTACGAGCAGTACTTC. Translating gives CASSLNSGREVVYEQYF.

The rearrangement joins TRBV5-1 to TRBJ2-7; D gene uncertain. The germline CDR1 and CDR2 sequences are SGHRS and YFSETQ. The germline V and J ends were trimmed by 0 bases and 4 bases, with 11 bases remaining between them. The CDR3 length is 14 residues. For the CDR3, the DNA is TGCGCCAGCAGCTTGGGCGGCTATAGGTACGAGCAGTACTTC. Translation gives CASSLGGYRYEQYF.